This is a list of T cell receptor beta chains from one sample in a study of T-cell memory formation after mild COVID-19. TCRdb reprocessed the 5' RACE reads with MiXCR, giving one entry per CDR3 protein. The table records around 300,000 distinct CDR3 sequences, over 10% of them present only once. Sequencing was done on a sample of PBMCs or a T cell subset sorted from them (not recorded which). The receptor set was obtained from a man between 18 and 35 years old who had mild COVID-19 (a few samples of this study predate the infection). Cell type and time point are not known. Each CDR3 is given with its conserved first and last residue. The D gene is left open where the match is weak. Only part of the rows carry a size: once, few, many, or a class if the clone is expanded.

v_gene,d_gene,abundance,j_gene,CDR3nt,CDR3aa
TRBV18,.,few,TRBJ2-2,TGTGCCAGCTCACCACAAGACAGCGGGAACACCGGGGAGCTGTTTTTT,CASSPQDSGNTGELFF
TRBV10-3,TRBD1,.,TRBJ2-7,TGTGCCATCAGCCGGGACAGGGTCTACGAGCAGTACTTC,CAISRDRVYEQYF
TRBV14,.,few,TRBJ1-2,TGTGCCAGCAGCCAATCCCGGGATTATCTGTATGGCTACACCTTC,CASSQSRDYLYGYTF
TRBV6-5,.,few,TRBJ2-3,TGTGCCAGCAGTTACGCGTGGGGGGAGACAGATACGCAGTATTTT,CASSYAWGETDTQYF
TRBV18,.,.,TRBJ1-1,TGTGCCAGCTCACCAGGGGAGAGTACTGAAGCTTTCTTT,CASSPGESTEAFF
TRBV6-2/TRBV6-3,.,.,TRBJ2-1,TGTGCCAGCCTCGGGTTCGAGGGGAACAATGAGCAGTTCTTC,CASLGFEGNNEQFF
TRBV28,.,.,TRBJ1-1,TGTGCCAGCAGGACACCGAAACCGACAGTGAACACTGAAGCTTTCTTT,CASRTPKPTVNTEAFF
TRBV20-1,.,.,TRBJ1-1,TGCAGTGCTAGTCGTGGCAGTAACACTGAAGCTTTCTTT,CSASRGSNTEAFF
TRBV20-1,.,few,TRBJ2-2,TGCAGTGCTAGAGTTGCTGGGAGCGGGGAGCTGTTTTTT,CSARVAGSGELFF
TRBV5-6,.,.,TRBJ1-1,TGTGCCAGCTCCCATGTGGTCCGGGACACTGAAGCTTTCTTT,CASSHVVRDTEAFF
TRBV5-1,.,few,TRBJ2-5,TGCGCCAGCAGCTTGGCCTGGGGACCGGAGACCCAGTACTTC,CASSLAWGPETQYF
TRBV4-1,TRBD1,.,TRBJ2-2,TGCGCCAGCAGCTTGCGGACAGGGTCGGTCGGGGAGCTGTTTTTT,CASSLRTGSVGELFF
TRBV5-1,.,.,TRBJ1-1,TGCGCCAGCAGCCCCGGGATTGAGACTGAAGCTTTCTTT,CASSPGIETEAFF
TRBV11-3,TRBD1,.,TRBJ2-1,TGTGCCAGCAGCTTACGGCAGGGGGCATCCGATGAGCAGTTCTTC,CASSLRQGASDEQFF
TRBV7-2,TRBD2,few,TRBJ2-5,TGTGCCAGCAGCTTTGCGGGGGTAAACCAAGAGACCCAGTACTTC,CASSFAGVNQETQYF
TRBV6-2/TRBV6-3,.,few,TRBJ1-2,TGTGCCAGCAGTGTTTATCCGGGCGCTTATGGCTACACCTTC,CASSVYPGAYGYTF
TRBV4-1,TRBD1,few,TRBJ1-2,TGCGCCAGCAGCCAGACAGGGCTGAGTAACTATGGCTACACCTTC,CASSQTGLSNYGYTF
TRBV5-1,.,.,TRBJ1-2,TGCGCCAGCAGCCTGTGGTCAGGGGACCTATATGGCTACACCTTC,CASSLWSGDLYGYTF
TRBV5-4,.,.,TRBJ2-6,TGTGCCAGCAGCTTCGCTAGCCAGCCCTCGAGGGGGGCCAACGTCCTGACTTTC,CASSFASQPSRGANVLTF
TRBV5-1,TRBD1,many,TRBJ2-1,TGCGCCAGCAGCTCGGGCCCCCAGGGGGCCTTTCGGTGGAATGAGCAGTTCTTC,CASSSGPQGAFRWNEQFF
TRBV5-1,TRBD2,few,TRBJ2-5,TGCGCCAGCAGCAGGAGCGCAACTAGCGGATCTCAAGAGACCCAGTACTTC,CASSRSATSGSQETQYF
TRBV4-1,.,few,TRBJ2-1,TGCGCCAGCAGTCAAGCTAGGGGGAGAAAACCCTACAATGAGCAGTTCTTC,CASSQARGRKPYNEQFF
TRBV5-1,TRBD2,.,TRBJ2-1,TGCGCCAGCAGCCCGAAGGGCATCAGCGGGGGGGCCTTCCATGAGCAGTTCTTC,CASSPKGISGGAFHEQFF
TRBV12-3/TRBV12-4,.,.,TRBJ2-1,TGTGCCAGCAGTATTATAGAGTTGCAGTTCTTC,CASSIIELQFF
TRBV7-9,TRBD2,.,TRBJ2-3,TGTGCCAGCAGGGTAACTAGCGGGGCAAGCACAGATACGCAGTATTTT,CASRVTSGASTDTQYF
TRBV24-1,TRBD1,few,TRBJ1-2,TGTGCCACCAGTGATTCCCCAGGACAGGCAAACTATGGCTACACCTTC,CATSDSPGQANYGYTF
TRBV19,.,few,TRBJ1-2,TGTGCCAGTAGGTGGGACTATGGCTACACCTTC,CASRWDYGYTF
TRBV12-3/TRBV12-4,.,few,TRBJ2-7,TGTGCCAGCGCCTCCGACTCCTACGAGCAGTACTTC,CASASDSYEQYF
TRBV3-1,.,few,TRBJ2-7,TGTGCCAGCAGCCGAACGGGCTCAGACCCAATTTACGAGCAGTACTTC,CASSRTGSDPIYEQYF
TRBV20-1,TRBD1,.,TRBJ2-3,TGCAGTGTACAGCTGACAGGGAGCACAGATACGCAGTATTTT,CSVQLTGSTDTQYF
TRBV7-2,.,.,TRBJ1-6,TGTGCCAGCAGCTTAGCAGGGGTCGGGACACCCCTCCACTTT,CASSLAGVGTPLHF
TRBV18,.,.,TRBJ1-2,TGTGCCAGCTCACCACGGGTAGGTCAGACCGACTATGGCTACACCTTC,CASSPRVGQTDYGYTF
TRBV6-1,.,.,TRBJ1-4,TGTGCCAGCACCCCTGGGACGTTTGAAAAACTGTTTTTT,CASTPGTFEKLFF
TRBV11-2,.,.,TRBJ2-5,TGTGCCAGCAGCATTAGGCATGTGGGGGAGACCCAGTACTTC,CASSIRHVGETQYF
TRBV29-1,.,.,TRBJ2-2,TGCAGCGTCGACCGGGCCCGACCCGGGGAGCTGTTTTTT,CSVDRARPGELFF
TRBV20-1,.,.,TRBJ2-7,TGCAGTGCTACCCAGGGGGGGGCGAACGAGCAGTACTTC,CSATQGGANEQYF
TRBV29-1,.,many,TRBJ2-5,TGCAGCGTTGAAGATATAGGCGGGGATCCCCAAGAGACCCAGTACTTC,CSVEDIGGDPQETQYF
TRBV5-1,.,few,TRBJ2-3,TGCGCCAGCAGCTTCGGACTGGGTCCCACAGATACGCAGTATTTT,CASSFGLGPTDTQYF